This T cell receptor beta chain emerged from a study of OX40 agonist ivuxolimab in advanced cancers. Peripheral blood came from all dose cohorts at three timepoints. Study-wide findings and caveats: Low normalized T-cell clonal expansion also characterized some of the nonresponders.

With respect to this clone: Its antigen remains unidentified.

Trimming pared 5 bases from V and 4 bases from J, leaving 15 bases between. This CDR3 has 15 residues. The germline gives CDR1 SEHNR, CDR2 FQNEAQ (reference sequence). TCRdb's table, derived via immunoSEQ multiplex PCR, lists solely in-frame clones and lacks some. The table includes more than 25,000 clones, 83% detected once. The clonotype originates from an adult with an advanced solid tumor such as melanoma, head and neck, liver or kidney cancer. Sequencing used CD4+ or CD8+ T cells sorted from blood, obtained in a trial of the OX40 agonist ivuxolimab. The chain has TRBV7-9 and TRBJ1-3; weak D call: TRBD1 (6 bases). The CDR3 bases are TGTGCCAGCAGCCAAGCAGGGGCGGGAGGAAACACCATATATTTT. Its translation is CASSQAGAGGNTIYF.